This T cell receptor (beta chain) was documented in a study of cytotoxic CD8 clonotypes in ibrutinib-treated CLL (TCRdb year 2021). Study-wide context: The cohort included roughly 15 treatment-naive and approximately twelve relapsed/refractory patients; under 18 were IGHV unmutated. Cryopreserved peripheral blood mononuclear cells were obtained before treatment, at response, and at either sustained remission or disease progression. Partial responses were observed in 24 patients and complete responses in 2; after a median follow-up of 68 months, remission was maintained in 14 patients and progression was observed in roughly 12. Patients were still on ibrutinib when every remission and progressive disease sample was collected. The response samples were drawn at a median of around eleven months into treatment, with a range of about 6 to 36 months. Longitudinal samples were obtainable from about 30% of the roughly 90 participants in the trial. On average, each sample yielded 255,043 productive templates and 85,000 to 95,000 productive rearrangements.

Roughly 2 micrograms of genomic DNA were extracted from cryopreserved PBMCs for TCR beta library preparation. Longitudinal blood samples from CLL patients on ibrutinib monotherapy were analyzed using high-throughput TCR beta sequencing. The patients were enrolled in a single-center, open-label phase 2 trial of ibrutinib monotherapy. CDR3 length: 13 amino acids, cysteine to phenylalanine. CDR3 DNA is the only sequence kept; it has 39 bases, read in frame from the first base. Trimmed from V: 6 bases; trimmed from J: 6 bases; junction bases lacking a gene match: 4. CDR1 and CDR2 are read off the germline V gene as MNHEY and SVGAGI. On a MiSeq, deep resolution sequencing aimed for a depth between 1 in 1 million and 1 in 200,000 T cells, with each clonotype covered about 9.2x on average. The immunoSEQ hsTCRB Kit was used to generate TCR beta libraries. On the study's bioinformatics: The data were analyzed with ImmunoSEQ Analyzer and ImmunoSEQ Data Assistant, and V, D and J gene assignments followed IMGT definitions. Clonality, which ranges from 0 to 1, was calculated by subtracting the normalized Shannon entropy of productive rearrangement frequencies from one. Only overrepresented clonotypes making up at least 0.05% of the repertoire of each patient were included in the public clonotype analysis. Roughly 13 age-matched healthy donor repertoires from immuneACCESS were used as controls for clonality. Held by TCRdb, this immuneACCESS table contains in-frame sequences only and omits some clones. Under half of the omission traces to an unresolved V gene where checked; the cause of the rest is unknown. The DNA was the basis for D and trimming; V, J and clone size are from that table. Within this sample are 300,000 or so clones, with roughly 71% of them counted one time only. Jointly, the top ten make up roughly 6% of the sample.

A note on this clone: Its antigen remains unidentified. No much larger clone is present one base from it, and per-base qualities are unavailable.

What the authors observed across the whole study: At ibrutinib response clonality went up, during sustained remission it held steady, and at progression it dropped back toward baseline. At baseline, clonality was higher than in age-matched healthy donors and showed a strong correlation with circulating CD8+ T-cell counts. Sampling times were not matched between sustained-remission and progressing patients, and lymph node repertoires were not studied. Public clonotypes were rare and either shrank or stayed stable during treatment, and the rise in clonality at ibrutinib response reflected expansion of private clonotypes.

In this chain, TRBV6-5 is recombined with TRBJ2-3; 9 central nucleotides agree with TRBD1. This sequence was found in a human donor with chronic lymphocytic leukemia. The input for sequencing was PBMCs, taken after 36 months of ibrutinib treatment. The DNA sequence follows: TGTGCCAGCAGACGACAGGGGGATGATACGCAGTATTTT. It specifies CASRRQGDDTQYF.